Listed here are 19 T cell receptor beta chains from one sample, sequenced in a study of cytomegalovirus exposure and HLA in healthy donors. With 60 Vbeta and 13 Jbeta primers, the PCR was carried out. Clones were read by immunoSEQ multiplex PCR, and TCRdb kept only the in-frame ones, dropping some. The sample lists approximately 150,000 clones; around 80% were seen once. Sample: PBMCs. All receptors derive from a woman between 25 and 40 years old in good health and CMV-seronegative.

The chain employs TRBV5-1 and TRBJ1-2; D is perhaps TRBD1 (6 bases). The CDR3 is 14 residues long. Trimming shortened V by 3 bases and J by 5 bases, and 14 bases separated the two germline ends. From germline, CDR1 is SGHRS and CDR2 YFSETQ. CDR3 sequence: CASSSGGQQYGYTF. CDR3 DNA sequence: TGCGCCAGCAGCTCGGGGGGGCAGCAATATGGCTACACCTTC.

The chain combines TRBV5-1 with TRBJ2-7, with 13 positions matching TRBD2. CDR1 and CDR2 from the germline V gene are SGHRS and YFSETQ. Losses at the gene ends were 0 bases for V and 7 bases for J; bases not matched to a gene: 4. CDR3 length: 15 residues. CDR3 residues: CASSLDPTSGREQYF. The CDR3 region has the DNA TGCGCCAGCAGCTTGGACCCGACTAGCGGGAGGGAGCAGTACTTC. The full variable domain, its missing parts supplied by reference TRBV5-1 and TRBJ2-7, is KAGVTQTPRYLIKTRGQQVTLSCSPISGHRSVSWYQQTPGQGLQFLFEYFSETQRNKGNFPGRFSGRQFSNSRSEMNVSTLELGDSALYLCASSLDPTSGREQYFGPGTRLTVT.

The CDR3 DNA follows: TGTGCCAGCAGCCACTGGAACACTGAAGCTTTCTTT. This gives the protein CASSHWNTEAFF. This rearrangement joins TRBV6-6 to TRBJ1-1; D uncertain. The ends were cut back, 6 bases at V and 1 base at J, with 6 bases in the middle. This CDR3 has 12 amino acids. Germline V gene lookup returns CDR1 MNHNY and CDR2 SVGAGI (reference sequence).

The chain is built from TRBV7-2 and TRBJ1-3; 7 positions agree with TRBD1. V trimming: 5 bases; J trimming: 8 bases; junction bases outside the gene matches: 12. Per the germline V gene, CDR1 is SGHTA and CDR2 is FQGNSA. There are 15 residues in the CDR3. The CDR3 DNA reads TGTGCCAGCAGCCCCCGGGGGGGACAGTTGGACACCATATATTTT. Its protein is CASSPRGGQLDTIYF.

Comments on this clone: One end of the junction is discordant with germline, which a read error may explain. V and J are TRBV7-9 and TRBJ2-7; the D is unclear. The CDR3 loop spans 16 amino acids. Germline values: CDR1 SEHNR, CDR2 FQNEAQ (reference sequence). This chain's CDR3 is CSSSLAGGLNSYEQYF. The CDR3 coding sequence is TGTTCCAGCAGCTTAGCAGGTGGGCTAAACTCCTACGAGCAGTACTTC.

V gene TRBV7-8 combines with J gene TRBJ2-2; TRBD1 matches at 9 bases. The CDR3 is made up of 15 amino acids. Germline CDR1 and CDR2: SGHVS and FQNEAQ. The ends lost 6 bases at V and 5 bases at J; junction bases unmatched: 7. In DNA form, the CDR3 reads TGTGCCAGCAGGGCCCCGGGACAGGGAACCGGGGAGCTGTTTTTT. Protein sequence: CASRAPGQGTGELFF.

J is TRBJ2-3 and V is TRBV11-2; tentative D call: TRBD1 (5 bases). Trimming took off 5 bases at V and 2 bases at J, with 11 bases between the two ends. The CDR3 runs 14 residues. The germline V gene encodes CDR1 SGHAT and CDR2 FQNNGV. The CDR3, as DNA: TGTGCCAGCAGCCTTAGACAGCCCACAGATACGCAGTATTTT. Protein sequence: CASSLRQPTDTQYF.

The rearrangement links TRBV4-1 to TRBJ2-7; possible D gene TRBD2, 6 bases. Germline V lookup: CDR1 MGHRA, CDR2 YSYEKL. Trimming took off 1 base at V and 0 bases at J, with 13 bases between the two ends. The length of the CDR3 is 16 residues. The CDR3, as DNA: TGCGCCAGCAGCCAAGGCAGCGGGTCAAGCTCCTACGAGCAGTACTTC. Translation: CASSQGSGSSSYEQYF.

This chain connects TRBV6-4 to TRBJ2-7, with 10 bases identical to TRBD2. CDR3 size: 14 residues. Trimming cost V 3 bases and J 4 bases; bases outside gene matches: 3. CDR1 is MRHNA and CDR2 is SNTAGT in the germline V gene. The CDR3 here is CASSEASGSYEQYF. The CDR3 nucleotides read TGTGCCAGCAGTGAGGCTAGCGGGAGTTACGAGCAGTACTTC.

The chain employs TRBV25-1 and TRBJ2-3, with TRBD1 identical over 8 bases. The germline V gene encodes CDR1 MGHDK and CDR2 SYGVNS. This CDR3 contains 13 residues. V lost 6 bases to trimming and J lost 3 bases; unmatched junction nucleotides: 2. CDR3 loop: CASSDRGTDTQYF. CDR3 bases: TGTGCCAGCAGCGACAGGGGAACAGATACGCAGTATTTT.

The CDR3 reads CASSQGQLYGYTF. The DNA of the CDR3 is TGTGCCAGCTCACAAGGACAGCTCTATGGCTACACCTTC. This chain links TRBV18 with TRBJ1-2, with D perhaps TRBD1 (6 bases). There are 13 residues in the CDR3. Germline V CDR1 and CDR2: KGHSH, LQKENI. Trimming stripped 4 bases from V and 4 bases from J, with 10 bases between.

The V and J genes are TRBV5-1 and TRBJ2-5, with 9 bases identical to TRBD2. The germline gives CDR1 SGHRS, CDR2 YFSETQ. This CDR3 is 17 amino acids long. The ends lost 1 base at V and 2 bases at J; junction bases unmatched: 9. This chain's CDR3 is CASSLPARLAVQETQYF. The CDR3 DNA reads as TGCGCCAGCAGCTTGCCCGCCCGACTAGCGGTTCAAGAGACCCAGTACTTC.

V gene TRBV7-6 combines with J gene TRBJ1-3; D gene uncertain. CDR1 and CDR2 from the germline V gene are SGHVS and FNYEAQ. This CDR3 region has 15 residues. Trimming took off 1 base at V and 3 bases at J, with 10 bases between the two ends. CDR3 loop: CASSLVGVGGNTIYF. The CDR3 DNA reads TGTGCCAGCAGCTTAGTCGGGGTCGGTGGAAACACCATATATTTT.

This clone was seen more than once but under ten times. This same CDR3 is encoded by further DNA sequences in the sample. This chain joins TRBV15 and TRBJ2-2; weak D call: TRBD2 (5 bases). V was trimmed by 4 bases and J by 2 bases, leaving 11 bases between them. CDR3 length: 15 amino acids. Germline V lookup: CDR1 LNHNV, CDR2 YYDKDF (reference sequence). The CDR3 nucleotides read TGTGCCACCAGCACCACTACTAGTAACACCGGGGAGCTGTTTTTT. Translating it yields CATSTTTSNTGELFF.

The chain joins TRBV5-1 to TRBJ1-4, with TRBD1 matching over 7 bases. This CDR3 is 15 amino acids long. V was clipped by 4 bases and J by 5 bases; unmatched bases: 8. CDR1 is SGHRS, CDR2 YFSETQ, per germline. The CDR3 spells CASSKGARRNEKLFF. CDR3 coding DNA: TGCGCCAGCAGCAAGGGGGCGAGGCGCAATGAAAAACTGTTTTTT. Using reference TRBV5-1 and TRBJ1-4 for the parts outside the CDR3, the full variable domain is KAGVTQTPRYLIKTRGQQVTLSCSPISGHRSVSWYQQTPGQGLQFLFEYFSETQRNKGNFPGRFSGRQFSNSRSEMNVSTLELGDSALYLCASSKGARRNEKLFFGSGTQLSVL.

This clone was picked up a small number of times. J is TRBJ1-2 and V is TRBV2, with D uncertain. Looked up from germline, CDR1 is SNHLY and CDR2 is FYNNEI. Trimming shortened V by 3 bases and J by 8 bases, and 16 bases separated the two germline ends. The CDR3 is 14 residues long. This CDR3 is CASSEVRSGGGYTF. The CDR3 coding sequence is TGTGCCAGCAGTGAGGTCAGGTCCGGCGGGGGCTACACCTTC.

The chain is built from TRBV27 and TRBJ2-7, with TRBD2 matching over 10 bases. This CDR3 spans 16 amino acids. Trimming cost V 1 base and J 7 bases; bases outside gene matches: 10. Germline loops: CDR1 MNHEY, CDR2 SMNVEV (reference sequence). This CDR3 reads CASSLYPAGGPGEQYF. In DNA, the CDR3 is TGTGCCAGCAGTTTATACCCAGCGGGAGGGCCGGGAGAGCAGTACTTC.

The chain has TRBV7-8 and TRBJ1-5; TRBD1 matches 7 bases. This CDR3 spans 20 amino acids. The germline CDR1 and CDR2 sequences are SGHVS and FQNEAQ. J lost 1 base, V lost 3 bases, and 18 bases had no gene match. CDR3 DNA: TGTGCCAGCAGCTTGCTTGGGACAGAACTTTTTTCTCGAAGCAATCAGCCCCAGCATTTT. Encoded protein: CASSLLGTELFSRSNQPQHF.

The chain recombines TRBV28 with TRBJ1-4; D possibly corresponds to TRBD1 (6 bases). Germline V lookup: CDR1 MDHEN, CDR2 SYDVKM. This CDR3 is 16 amino acids long. Trimming cost V 2 bases and J 0 bases, with 10 bases left between them. The CDR3 coding sequence is TGTGCCAGCAGTTTAACAGGGAAGACAACTAATGAAAAACTGTTTTTT. Translation: CASSLTGKTTNEKLFF.